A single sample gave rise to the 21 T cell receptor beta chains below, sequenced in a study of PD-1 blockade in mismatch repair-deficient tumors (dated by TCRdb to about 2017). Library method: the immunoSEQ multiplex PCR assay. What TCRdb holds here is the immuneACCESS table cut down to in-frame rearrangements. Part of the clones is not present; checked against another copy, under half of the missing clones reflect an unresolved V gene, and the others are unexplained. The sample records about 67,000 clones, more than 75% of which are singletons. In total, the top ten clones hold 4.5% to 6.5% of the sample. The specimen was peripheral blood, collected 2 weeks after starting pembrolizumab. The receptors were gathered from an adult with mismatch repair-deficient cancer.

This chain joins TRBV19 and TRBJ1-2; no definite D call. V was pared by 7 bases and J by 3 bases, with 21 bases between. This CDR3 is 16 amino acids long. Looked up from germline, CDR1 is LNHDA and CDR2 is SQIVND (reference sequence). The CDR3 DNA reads TGTGCCAGTATCCGGCGTGGAGGGAGTGATTACTATGGCTACACCTTC. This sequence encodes CASIRRGGSDYYGYTF.

CDR3 nucleotides: TGTGCCAGCACCGACGGGTCTTCGATAGATACGCAGTATTTT. Its translation: CASTDGSSIDTQYF. The chain couples TRBV27 to TRBJ2-3; D gene uncertain. Trimming shortened V by 7 bases and J by 5 bases, and 16 bases separated the two germline ends. Germline-derived CDR1 and CDR2 are MNHEY and SMNVEV (reference sequence). This CDR3 comprises 14 residues.

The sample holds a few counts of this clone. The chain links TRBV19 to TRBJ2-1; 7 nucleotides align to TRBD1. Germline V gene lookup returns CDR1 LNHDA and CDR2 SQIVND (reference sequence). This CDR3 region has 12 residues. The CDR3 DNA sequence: TGTCCGAGGGGGCCACGCTACAATGAGCAGTTCTTC. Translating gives CPRGPRYNEQFF.

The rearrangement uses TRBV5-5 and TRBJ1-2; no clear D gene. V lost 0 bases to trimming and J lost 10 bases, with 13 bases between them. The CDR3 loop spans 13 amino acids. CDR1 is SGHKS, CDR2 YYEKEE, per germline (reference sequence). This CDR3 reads CASSLVPTSPYTF. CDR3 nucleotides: TGTGCCAGCAGCTTGGTTCCGACGTCCCCCTACACCTTC.

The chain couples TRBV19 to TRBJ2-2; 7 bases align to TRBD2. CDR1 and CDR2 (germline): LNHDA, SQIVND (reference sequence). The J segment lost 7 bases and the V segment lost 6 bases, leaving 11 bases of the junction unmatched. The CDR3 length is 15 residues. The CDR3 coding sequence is TGTGCCAGTAGGGGCGGAGCGGGAATTCACGGGGAGCTGTTTTTT. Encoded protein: CASRGGAGIHGELFF.

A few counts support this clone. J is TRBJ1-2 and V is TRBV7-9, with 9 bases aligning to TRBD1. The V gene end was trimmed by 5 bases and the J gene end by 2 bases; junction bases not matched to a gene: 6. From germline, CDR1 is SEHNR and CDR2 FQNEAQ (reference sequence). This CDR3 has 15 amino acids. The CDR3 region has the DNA TGTGCCAGCAGCAAAATACAGGGGGCAAACTATGGCTACACCTTC. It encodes CASSKIQGANYGYTF.

The CDR3 loop reads CASSLPGAGTEAFF. CDR3 coding DNA: TGTGCCAGCAGCTTGCCGGGGGCCGGCACTGAAGCTTTCTTT. The genes are TRBV5-4 and TRBJ1-1; weak D call: TRBD1 (6 bases). Per germline, CDR1 SGHNT and CDR2 YYREEE (reference sequence). Trimming cost V 1 base and J 4 bases, with 11 bases left between them. The length of the CDR3 is 14 residues.

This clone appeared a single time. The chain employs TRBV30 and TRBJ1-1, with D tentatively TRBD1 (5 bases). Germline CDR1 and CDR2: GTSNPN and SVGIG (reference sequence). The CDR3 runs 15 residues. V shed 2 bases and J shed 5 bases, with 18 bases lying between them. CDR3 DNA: TGTGCCTGGAGTCAAGGGGCCCCAGGGAGGACTGAAGCTTTCTTT. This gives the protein CAWSQGAPGRTEAFF.

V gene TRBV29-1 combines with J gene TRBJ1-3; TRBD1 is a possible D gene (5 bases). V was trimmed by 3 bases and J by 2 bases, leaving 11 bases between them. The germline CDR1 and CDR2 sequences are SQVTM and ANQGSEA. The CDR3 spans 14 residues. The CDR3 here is CSVDPGGTGNTIYF. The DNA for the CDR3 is TGCAGCGTTGACCCGGGGGGAACTGGAAACACCATATATTTT.

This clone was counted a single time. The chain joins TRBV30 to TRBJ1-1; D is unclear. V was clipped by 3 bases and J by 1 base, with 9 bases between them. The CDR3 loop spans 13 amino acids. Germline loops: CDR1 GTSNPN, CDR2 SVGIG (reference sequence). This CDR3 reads CAWRAQGNTEAFF. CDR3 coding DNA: TGTGCCTGGAGAGCTCAAGGGAACACTGAAGCTTTCTTT.

As DNA, the CDR3 is TGTGCCAGCAGCCCCCCAGAGGGACTAGAGACCCAGTACTTC. This translates into CASSPPEGLETQYF. The V gene is TRBV7-9, the J gene TRBJ2-5; D perhaps matches TRBD2 (6 bases). CDR1 and CDR2 (germline): SEHNR, FQNEAQ (reference sequence). Trimming removed 5 bases at V and 4 bases at J, with 14 bases between. The CDR3 has 14 amino acids. Combining the CDR3 with reference TRBV7-9 and TRBJ2-5 gives the whole variable domain DTGVSQNPRHKITKRGQNVTFRCDPISEHNRLYWYRQTLGQGPEFLTYFQNEAQLEKSRLLSDRFSAERPKGSFSTLEIQRTEQGDSAMYLCASSPPEGLETQYFGPGTRLLVL.

The CDR3 sequence: CASSSFLTSYEQYF. The DNA of the CDR3 is TGTGCCAGCAGCTCCTTTCTGACATCCTACGAGCAGTACTTC. V is TRBV5-4 and J is TRBJ2-7; no firm D call. The V end was cut by 3 bases, the J end by 1 base, with 11 bases between. Germline lookup yields CDR1 SGHNT and CDR2 YYREEE (reference sequence). This CDR3 comprises 14 residues.

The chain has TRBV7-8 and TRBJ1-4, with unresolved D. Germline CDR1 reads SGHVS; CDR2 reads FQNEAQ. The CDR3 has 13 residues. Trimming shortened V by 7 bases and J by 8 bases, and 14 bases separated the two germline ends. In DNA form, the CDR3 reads TGTGCCAGCACCGGCAGACTCTCGGAAAAACTGTTTTTT. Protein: CASTGRLSEKLFF.

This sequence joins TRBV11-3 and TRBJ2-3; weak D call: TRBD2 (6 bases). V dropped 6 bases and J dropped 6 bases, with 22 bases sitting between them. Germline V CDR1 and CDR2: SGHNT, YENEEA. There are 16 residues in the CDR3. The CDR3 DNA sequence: TGTGCCAGCAGTCAGTTCCCCCCGGGGGTCGGGGATACGCAGTATTTT. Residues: CASSQFPPGVGDTQYF.

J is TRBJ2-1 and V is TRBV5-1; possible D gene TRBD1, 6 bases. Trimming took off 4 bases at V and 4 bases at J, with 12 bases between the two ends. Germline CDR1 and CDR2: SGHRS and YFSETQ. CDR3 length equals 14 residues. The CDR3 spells CASSQGGNYNEQFF. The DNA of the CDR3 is TGCGCCAGCAGCCAAGGGGGTAATTACAATGAGCAGTTCTTC.

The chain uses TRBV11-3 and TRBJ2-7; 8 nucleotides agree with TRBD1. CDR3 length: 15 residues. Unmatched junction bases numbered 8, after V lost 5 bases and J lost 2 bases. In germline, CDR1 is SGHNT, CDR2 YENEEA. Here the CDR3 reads CASSTRTGKTYEQYF. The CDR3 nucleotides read TGTGCCAGCAGCACCAGGACAGGGAAAACCTACGAGCAGTACTTC.

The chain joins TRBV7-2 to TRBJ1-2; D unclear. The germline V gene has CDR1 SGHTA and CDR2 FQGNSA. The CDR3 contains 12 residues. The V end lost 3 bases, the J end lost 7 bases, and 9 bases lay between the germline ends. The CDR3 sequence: CASSFLGRGYTF. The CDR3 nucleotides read TGTGCCAGCAGCTTTCTCGGACGTGGCTACACCTTC.

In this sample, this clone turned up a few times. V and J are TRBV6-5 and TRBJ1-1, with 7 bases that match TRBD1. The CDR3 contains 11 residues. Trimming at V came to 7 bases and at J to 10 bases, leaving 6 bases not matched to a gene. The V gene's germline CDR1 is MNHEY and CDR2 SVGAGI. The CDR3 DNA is TGTGCCAGCACGATACAGGGGTTAGCTTTCTTT. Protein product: CASTIQGLAFF.

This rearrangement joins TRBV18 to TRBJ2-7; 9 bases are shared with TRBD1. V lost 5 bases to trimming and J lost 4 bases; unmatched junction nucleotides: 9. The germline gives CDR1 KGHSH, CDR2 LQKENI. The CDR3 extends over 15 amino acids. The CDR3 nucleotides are TGTGCCAGCTCATCCCCGGGGACAGGGCGTTACGAGCAGTACTTC. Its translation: CASSSPGTGRYEQYF.

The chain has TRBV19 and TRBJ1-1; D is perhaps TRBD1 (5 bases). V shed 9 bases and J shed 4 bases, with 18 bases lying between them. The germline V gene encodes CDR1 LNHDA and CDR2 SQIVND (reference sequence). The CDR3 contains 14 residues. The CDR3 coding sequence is TGTGCCAGCCACCCTGGGGGGTTGGGCACTGAAGCTTTCTTT. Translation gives CASHPGGLGTEAFF.

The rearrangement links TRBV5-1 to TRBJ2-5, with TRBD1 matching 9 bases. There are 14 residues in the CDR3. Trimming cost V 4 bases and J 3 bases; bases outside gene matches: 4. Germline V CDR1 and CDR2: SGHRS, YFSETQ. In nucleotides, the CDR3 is TGCGCCAGCAGCACGGGGACAGGGAAAGAGACCCAGTACTTC. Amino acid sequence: CASSTGTGKETQYF.